This TCR beta chain was recorded in a study of cytomegalovirus exposure and HLA in healthy donors. Study-level information: A data release that came early held 80 million or so unique TCRs from HLA-typed donors.

The CDR3 is made up of 15 amino acids. V gave up 6 bases and J gave up 4 bases; unmatched junction bases: 7. Germline lookup yields CDR1 MGHDK and CDR2 SYGVNS. The primer mix had 60 Vbeta and 13 Jbeta primers. Sequenced by immunoSEQ multiplex PCR; TCRdb stores in-frame clones only, minus some. The data contain roughly 130,000 clones, roughly three quarters of them singletons. A remark on this clone: Its antigen remains unknown.

General observations from the study: Cytomegalovirus status, reportedly, was diagnosed with high specificity and sensitivity by the classifier.

Sample: PBMCs. This clonotype originated in a man aged 18 to 35 in good health and CMV-seronegative. The V and J genes are TRBV25-1 and TRBJ2-1; the match to TRBD2 covers 9 bases. The CDR3 nucleotides read TGTGCCAGCAGGAGGCTAGCGGGGTCGTACAATGAGCAGTTCTTC. Its translation is CASRRLAGSYNEQFF.